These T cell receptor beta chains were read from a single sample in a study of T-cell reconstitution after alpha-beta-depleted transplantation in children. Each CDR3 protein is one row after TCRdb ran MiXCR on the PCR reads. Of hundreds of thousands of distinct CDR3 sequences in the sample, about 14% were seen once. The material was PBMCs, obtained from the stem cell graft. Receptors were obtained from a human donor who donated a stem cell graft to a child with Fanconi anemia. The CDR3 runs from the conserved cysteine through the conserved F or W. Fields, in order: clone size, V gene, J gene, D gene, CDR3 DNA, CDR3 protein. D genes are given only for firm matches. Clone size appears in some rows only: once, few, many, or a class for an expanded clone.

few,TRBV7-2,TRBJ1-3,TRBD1,TGTGCCAGCAGCCCCGGACAGGGGGAATCAGACACCATATATTTT,CASSPGQGESDTIYF
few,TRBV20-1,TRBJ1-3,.,TGCAGTGCTAGTCGGCAGGTCGGAAACACCATATATTTT,CSASRQVGNTIYF
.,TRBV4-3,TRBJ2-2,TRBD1,TGCGCCAGCAGCCCCTTCGACAGGGTGAACACCGGGGAGCTGTTTTTT,CASSPFDRVNTGELFF
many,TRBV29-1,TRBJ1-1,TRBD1,TGCAGCGTTGAGGGACAGGGAAACACTGAAGCTTTCTTT,CSVEGQGNTEAFF
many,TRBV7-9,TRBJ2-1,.,TGTGCCAGCAGCTCCGGCAACTGGGGTTACAATGAGCAGTTCTTC,CASSSGNWGYNEQFF
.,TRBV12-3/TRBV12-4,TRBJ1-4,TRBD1,TGTGCCAGCAGCTACGACAGGGGGTTTGAAAAACTGTTTTTT,CASSYDRGFEKLFF
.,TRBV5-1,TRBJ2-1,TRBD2,TGCGCCAGCAGCTTGCGGGCGGGGGGGGCCAGCTCCTACAATGAGCAGTTCTTC,CASSLRAGGASSYNEQFF
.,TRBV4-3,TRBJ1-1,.,TGCGCCAGCAGCCCGTTGGGGGGTTCCACTGAAGCTTTCTTT,CASSPLGGSTEAFF
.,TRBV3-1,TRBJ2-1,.,TGTGCCAGCAGCCAGGTAGGCAATGAGCAGTTCTTC,CASSQVGNEQFF
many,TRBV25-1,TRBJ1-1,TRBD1,TGTGCCAGCAGTGAGCCGGGACAGACTGAAGCTTTCTTT,CASSEPGQTEAFF
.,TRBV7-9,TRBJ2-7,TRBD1,TGTGCCAGCAGCTCCCCAGGGGGCGGGAACCCGGACTACGAGCAGTACTTC,CASSSPGGGNPDYEQYF
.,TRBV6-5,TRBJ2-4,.,TGTGCCAGCAGTTACTCGAGACAACGAAACATTCAGTACTTC,CASSYSRQRNIQYF
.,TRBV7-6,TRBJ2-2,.,TGTGCCAGCAGCAACTGGCCCGGGGGCGACGGGGAGCTGTTTTTT,CASSNWPGGDGELFF
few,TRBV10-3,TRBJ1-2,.,TGTGCCATCAGGAAACAGACCAGTGCTAACTATGGCTACACCTTC,CAIRKQTSANYGYTF
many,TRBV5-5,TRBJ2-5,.,TGTGCCAGCAGCTTGGACGTGGGGCAAGAGACCCAGTACTTC,CASSLDVGQETQYF
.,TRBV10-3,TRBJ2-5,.,TGTGCCATCGCAAGGGACCTAGTAGAGACCCAGTACTTC,CAIARDLVETQYF
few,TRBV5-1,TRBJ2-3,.,TGCGCCAGCAGCTTGGGGGGGGACGCTGCCACAGATACGCAGTATTTT,CASSLGGDAATDTQYF
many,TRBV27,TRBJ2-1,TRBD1,TGTGCCAGCATGTCACTGGACAGGGTGTTTTACAATGAGCAGTTCTTC,CASMSLDRVFYNEQFF
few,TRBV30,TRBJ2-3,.,TGTGCCTGGAGCGCGGGACTCCGAGATACGCAGTATTTT,CAWSAGLRDTQYF
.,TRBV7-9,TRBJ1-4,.,TGTGCCAGCAGCTTAAACAGTGGATTTGGTGAAAAACTGTTTTTT,CASSLNSGFGEKLFF
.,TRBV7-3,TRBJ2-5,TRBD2,TGTGCCAGCAGCTTAGGGTTGGGACTAGCGGGGGAGACCCAGTACTTC,CASSLGLGLAGETQYF
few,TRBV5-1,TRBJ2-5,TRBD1,TGCGCCAGCAGCTTGGTCCAAACAGGGGACGGAGAGACCCAGTACTTC,CASSLVQTGDGETQYF
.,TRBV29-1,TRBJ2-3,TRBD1,TGCAGCGTCCCTTGGACAGGAGGAGATACGCAGTATTTT,CSVPWTGGDTQYF
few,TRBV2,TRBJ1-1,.,TGTGCCAGCACCGTGAATCCCCTAATGAACACTGAAGCTTTCTTT,CASTVNPLMNTEAFF
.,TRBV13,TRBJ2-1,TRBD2,TGTGCCAGCAGCTTAGGCGCGGGACTAGCGGGGCCCTACAATGAGCAGTTCTTC,CASSLGAGLAGPYNEQFF
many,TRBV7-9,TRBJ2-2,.,TGTGCCAGCAGCTATTATCAGGCCGGGGAGCTGTTTTTT,CASSYYQAGELFF
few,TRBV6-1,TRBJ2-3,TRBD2,TGTGCCAGCAGTCAACAATCGGCGGGGGGGTTCTCAGATACGCAGTATTTT,CASSQQSAGGFSDTQYF
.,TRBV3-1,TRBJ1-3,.,TGTGCCAGCAGCCAAGAGGTACAGGTTGGAAACACCATATATTTT,CASSQEVQVGNTIYF
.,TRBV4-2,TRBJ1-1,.,TGTGCCAGCAGCCAAGTCCAGGGGTCGAACACTGAAGCTTTCTTT,CASSQVQGSNTEAFF
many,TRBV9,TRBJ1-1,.,TGTGCCAGCAGCGTTGGCCCTAACACTGAAGCTTTCTTT,CASSVGPNTEAFF
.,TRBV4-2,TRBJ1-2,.,TGTGCCAGCAGCCAACTTGACAGGAACTATGGCTACACCTTC,CASSQLDRNYGYTF
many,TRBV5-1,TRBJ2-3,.,TGCGCCAGCAGATCTCAGGGGCCAGATACGCAGTATTTT,CASRSQGPDTQYF
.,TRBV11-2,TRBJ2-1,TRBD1,TGTGCCAGCAGCCGAACAGGGGGCACGTGGGATGAGCAGTTCTTC,CASSRTGGTWDEQFF
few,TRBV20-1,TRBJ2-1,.,TGCAGTGCTAGAGATCCGCGACGCTCCACTGAGCAGTTCTTC,CSARDPRRSTEQFF
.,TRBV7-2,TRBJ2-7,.,TGTGCCAGCAGCTTTCCCCCGTACGAGCAGTACTTC,CASSFPPYEQYF
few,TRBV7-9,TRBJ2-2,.,TGTGCCAGCGGAATACAAAGGGTACAAACCGGGGAGCTGTTTTTT,CASGIQRVQTGELFF
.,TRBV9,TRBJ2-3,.,TGTGCCAGCAGCGTATACAGCCTCTCTCCAGATACGCAGTATTTT,CASSVYSLSPDTQYF
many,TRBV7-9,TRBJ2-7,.,TGTGCCAGCAGCTTAGAGGGCCTAGCCTACGAGCAGTACTTC,CASSLEGLAYEQYF
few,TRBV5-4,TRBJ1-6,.,TGTGCCAGCAGACCGGGGGGCCGGGATGTTAATTCACCCCTCCACTTT,CASRPGGRDVNSPLHF